A selection of T cell receptor beta chains follows, all from one sample in a study of blood T cell repertoires in COVID-19. Method: immunoSEQ multiplex PCR; TCRdb's copy keeps in-frame clones and lacks some. The top ten hold less than 1% of the sample, which has a few hundred thousand clones, around 90% seen once. What was sequenced was peripheral blood. The receptors come from a woman in her thirties or forties who had recovered from COVID-19. Both conserved end residues are part of each CDR3. A D gene is named only where the DNA matches it firmly. Where a row states a size, it is once, few, many or the class of an expanded clone; other rows omit it.

V	D	size	J	DNA	CDR3
TRBV6-1	-	once	TRBJ1-2	TGTGCCAGCAGTGAAGCCAGGGATCTTATCTATGGCTACACCTTC	CASSEARDLIYGYTF
TRBV5-1	TRBD2	-	TRBJ2-1	TGCGCCAGCACCATTTCCGGGATTGGGGGGGATGAGCAGTTCTTC	CASTISGIGGDEQFF
TRBV7-3	-	-	TRBJ2-2	TGTGCCAGCAGCTTAGGCGGAAACACCGGGGAGCTGTTTTTT	CASSLGGNTGELFF
TRBV10-3	TRBD1	-	TRBJ2-2	TGTGCCATCAGCCAGGGGGCCCCCCGGGCCGGGGAGCTGTTTTTT	CAISQGAPRAGELFF
TRBV27	TRBD1	-	TRBJ2-1	TGTGCCAGCAGTTTAGGTGGACAGGGTTACAATGAGCAGTTCTTC	CASSLGGQGYNEQFF
TRBV4-1	TRBD2	-	TRBJ2-4	TGCGCCAGCAGCCGAGGACTAGCGGGAGGGGTAGCCAAAAACATTCAGTACTTC	CASSRGLAGGVAKNIQYF
TRBV27	TRBD2	-	TRBJ2-1	TGTGCCAGCAGGGCTCGCGCACTAGCGGGTTATCGAAGCTCCTACAATGAGCAGTTCTTC	CASRARALAGYRSSYNEQFF
TRBV19	-	-	TRBJ2-2	TGTGCCAGTAGTATCAGACAGGTAGTCGGGGAGCTGTTTTTT	CASSIRQVVGELFF
TRBV30	TRBD2	-	TRBJ2-3	TGTGCCTGTCTCGCAGCGGGAGGGCGAAATACGCAGTATTTT	CACLAAGGRNTQYF
TRBV24-1	TRBD1	-	TRBJ2-7	TGTGCCACCAGTGATTATGGGACAGGGGGCTACGAGCAGTACTTC	CATSDYGTGGYEQYF
TRBV6-5	TRBD2	-	TRBJ2-7	TGTGCCAGCAGTTACTCGTCTAGCGGGAGGGCCTACGAGCAGTACTTC	CASSYSSSGRAYEQYF
TRBV7-2	-	-	TRBJ2-5	TGTGCCAGCAGCTTAGGGGTTAGCTCAGACGGCGAGACCCAGTACTTC	CASSLGVSSDGETQYF
TRBV7-2	TRBD2	-	TRBJ2-1	TGTGCCAGCAGCTTAGGACTAGCGGGCAATGAGCAGTTCTTC	CASSLGLAGNEQFF
TRBV18	TRBD2	-	TRBJ2-3	TGTGCCAGCTCACGGATCGGCGGGAGGGGCGGCACAGATACGCAGTATTTT	CASSRIGGRGGTDTQYF
TRBV7-9	TRBD2	-	TRBJ2-1	TGTGCCAGCAGCACGACTAGCGGGTACAATGAGCAGTTCTTC	CASSTTSGYNEQFF
TRBV7-9	-	-	TRBJ2-7	TGTGCCAGCGGCGGGTCCAGCTCCTACGAGCAGTACTTC	CASGGSSSYEQYF
TRBV28	-	-	TRBJ2-7	TGTGCCAGCAAGGCGACTAGTCCGGCCGACTACGAGCAGTACTTC	CASKATSPADYEQYF
TRBV30	TRBD1	-	TRBJ1-4	TGTGCCTGGAGCCCTCGTTTTGGGACAGGGGGCGCAGCTAATGAAAAACTGTTTTTT	CAWSPRFGTGGAANEKLFF
TRBV6-5	TRBD1	-	TRBJ2-7	TGTGCCAGCAGTTACTCGAGGTCAGGGGGCAAAGAGCAGTACTTC	CASSYSRSGGKEQYF
TRBV5-1	-	-	TRBJ2-7	TGCGCCAGCAGCTGGGGGCAGGGTGGGTACGAGCAGTACTTC	CASSWGQGGYEQYF
TRBV28	-	-	TRBJ2-1	TGTGCCAGCAGTTTGGTTAGCCATGAGCAGTTCTTC	CASSLVSHEQFF
TRBV19	-	-	TRBJ1-5	TGTGCCAGTAGACAGCTGAATCAGCCCCAGCATTTT	CASRQLNQPQHF
TRBV11-2	TRBD2	-	TRBJ2-7	TGTGCCAGCAGCTTAGGGTGGGGGAGGGCCTCGCCCTCCTACGAGCAGTACTTC	CASSLGWGRASPSYEQYF
TRBV7-8	-	-	TRBJ1-1	TGTGCCAGCAGTTCCTCAGCCGCGCGGCCTGAAGCTTTCTTT	CASSSSAARPEAFF
TRBV6-5	-	-	TRBJ2-2	TGTGCCAGCAGTTACTCGATCGGCCACAGCACCGGGGAGCTGTTTTTT	CASSYSIGHSTGELFF
TRBV2	TRBD1	-	TRBJ2-7	TGTGCCAGCAGGGGGACAGGGGGTGGCTACGTGCAGTACTTC	CASRGTGGGYVQYF